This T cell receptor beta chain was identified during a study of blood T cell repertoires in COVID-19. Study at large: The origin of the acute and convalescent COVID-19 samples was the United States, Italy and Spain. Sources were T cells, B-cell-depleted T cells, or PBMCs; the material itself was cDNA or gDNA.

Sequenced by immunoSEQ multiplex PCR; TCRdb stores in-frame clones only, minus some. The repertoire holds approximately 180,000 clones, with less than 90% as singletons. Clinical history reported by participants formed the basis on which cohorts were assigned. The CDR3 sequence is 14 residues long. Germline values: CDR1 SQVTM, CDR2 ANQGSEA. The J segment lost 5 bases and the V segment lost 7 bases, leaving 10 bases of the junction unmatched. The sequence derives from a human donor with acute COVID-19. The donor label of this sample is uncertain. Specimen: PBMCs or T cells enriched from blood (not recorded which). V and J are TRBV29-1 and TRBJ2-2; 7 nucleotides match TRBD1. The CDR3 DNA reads TGCAGCGCCAACAGGGGCGGTCAGACCGGGGAGCTGTTTTTT. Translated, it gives CSANRGGQTGELFF.